The table lists the clone carrying this T cell receptor (beta chain) with many counts. As yet, its antigen is unknown. TCRdb reassembled clones from the PCR reads with MiXCR. In the table there are about 15,000 clones, about 35% of which are singletons. The data were taken from a study of metastatic and nonmetastatic thyroid tumors. Study-wide findings and caveats: Compared with benign nodules, malignant thyroid tumors were reported to have significantly higher TCR beta diversity in both blood and tumor.

None of the patients had undergone any treatment ahead of thyroid surgery. CDR3 length equals 17 residues. With V trimmed by 4 bases and J by 1 base, 9 bases remained unmatched. The germline V gene encodes CDR1 SGHAT and CDR2 FQNNGV. This sequence joins TRBV11-2 and TRBJ2-3, with 9 bases aligning to TRBD2. The receptor comes from a male donor with papillary thyroid cancer or a benign thyroid nodule (not recorded which). Some clones in this sample may be carry-over from other donors' samples. Sequencing used tumor tissue. The CDR3 loop reads CASSSTLLAGRTDTQYF. The CDR3 DNA is TGTGCCAGCAGCTCGACCCTACTAGCGGGTCGCACAGATACGCAGTATTTT.